This TCR beta chain was sequenced during a study of T-cell memory formation after mild COVID-19. Overall study: Clusters of TCRs were largely donor specific. Findings of the study overall: There were some responding clones in pre-infection memory, which suggested that cross-reactive memory had joined. There was a balanced CD4/CD8 profile in clones contracting day 15 to 85, and later expanders leaned CD4+.

TCRdb reprocessed the 5' RACE reads with MiXCR, giving one entry per CDR3 protein. The table includes just under 150,000 distinct CDR3 sequences, under 25% detected once. CDR1 is SQVTM and CDR2 is ANQGSEA in the germline V gene. The V and J ends lost 5 bases and 2 bases respectively, with 18 bases between them. The length of the CDR3 is 15 residues. This clonotype was detected only a few times. Its antigen is unidentified. This chain uses TRBV29-1 with TRBJ2-5, with a possible D match to TRBD1 (6 bases). The sequenced sample was PBMCs or a T cell subset sorted from them (not recorded which). The TCR sequence derives from an adult woman who had mild COVID-19 (a few samples of this study predate the infection). Cell type and time point are not known. CDR3 region: CSVQKPGDPQETQYF. Here the CDR3 DNA reads TGCAGCGTTCAAAAACCAGGGGACCCTCAAGAGACCCAGTACTTC.